This TCR beta chain was captured in a study of cytomegalovirus exposure and HLA in healthy donors. Findings and limits, study-wide: In an earlier analysis, in under 700 donors, most V segments appeared productive either ~87% or ~30% of the time. Fewer N-insertions than the approximately 700-donor mean were reportedly shown by an Asian-associated ancestry cluster in a later analysis.

Researchers ran the PCR with 60 Vbeta and 13 Jbeta primers. Assay: immunoSEQ multiplex PCR; the TCRdb copy retains only in-frame clones and omits some. Among 150,000 or so clones, more than 70% were seen once, and the ten largest hold about 6.3%. The ends lost 2 bases at V and 3 bases at J; junction bases unmatched: 1. In germline, CDR1 is GTSNPN, CDR2 SVGIG (reference sequence). The CDR3 has 12 residues. A remark on this clone: Its specificity is unknown.

What was sequenced was PBMCs. The V call is TRBV30, the J call TRBJ2-7; 7 bases map to TRBD1. The receptor's source is a male donor in good health and CMV-seropositive. CDR3 DNA: TGTGCCTGGAGTTACAGGGGCTACGAGCAGTACTTC. Its protein is CAWSYRGYEQYF.